The 14 T cell receptor beta chains in this list originate from one sample, sequenced in a study of identifying expanded T cells in peripheral blood. Here immunoSEQ multiplex PCR was the method, and the copy in TCRdb shows in-frame clones only, minus some. The sample has tens of thousands of clones, more than 75% seen once. The sequenced sample consisted of blood. The receptors were sampled from a person aged 18 to 70 in good health.

The chain uses TRBV4-1 and TRBJ2-5, with D hard to call. The length of the CDR3 is 13 residues. Trimming removed 6 bases from V and 1 base from J, with 9 bases in between. CDR1 MGHRA and CDR2 YSYEKL come from the germline V gene. DNA of the CDR3: TGCGCCAGCAGTGGACGGTCCCAAGAGACCCAGTACTTC. As protein: CASSGRSQETQYF.

V and J are TRBV5-4 and TRBJ1-1; weak D call: TRBD1 (5 bases). This CDR3 spans 14 amino acids. Germline V gene sequence: CDR1 SGHNT, CDR2 YYREEE (reference sequence). Trimming stripped 10 bases from V and 3 bases from J, with 19 bases between. In nucleotides, the CDR3 is TGTGCCTGTATGTGGGGGGGAAAAGACACTGAAGCTTTCTTT. This codes for CACMWGGKDTEAFF.

This rearrangement joins TRBV19 to TRBJ1-2, with 7 bases fitting TRBD1. V shed 7 bases and J 3 bases; nucleotides not matched to a gene: 8. Per the germline V gene, CDR1 is LNHDA and CDR2 is SQIVND (reference sequence). The CDR3 has 14 amino acids. As DNA, the CDR3 is TGTGCCAGTAAAAATTACAGGGGCCACTATGGCTACACCTTC. It yields the protein CASKNYRGHYGYTF.

This clone was recorded a few times. The J gene is TRBJ2-2, the V gene TRBV7-2; possibly TRBD2 for D (6 bases). Germline V gives CDR1 SGHTA, CDR2 FQGNSA. Trimming removed 2 bases from V and 7 bases from J, with 8 bases in between. There are 13 residues in the CDR3. Here the CDR3 reads CASSLLTSGELFF. Written as DNA, the CDR3 is TGTGCCAGCAGCTTATTGACTAGCGGGGAGCTGTTTTTT.

The chain combines TRBV18 with TRBJ2-5, with a possible D match to TRBD2 (6 bases). The V and J ends lost 2 bases and 0 bases respectively, with 7 bases between them. The germline gives CDR1 KGHSH, CDR2 LQKENI. This CDR3 region has 14 residues. Written as DNA, the CDR3 is TGTGCCAGCTCACCAACGGGGGACCAAGAGACCCAGTACTTC. Amino acid sequence: CASSPTGDQETQYF.

The chain uses TRBV2 and TRBJ1-5, with D tentatively TRBD1 (5 bases). The V end lost 6 bases, the J end lost 4 bases, and 13 bases lay between the germline ends. Germline-derived CDR1 and CDR2 are SNHLY and FYNNEI. CDR3 size: 14 residues. Here the CDR3 DNA reads TGTGCCAGCAGGTACCAGGGAACTAATCAGCCCCAGCATTTT. Protein sequence: CASRYQGTNQPQHF.

The J gene is TRBJ2-5, the V gene TRBV4-1; no clear D gene. The CDR3 is 15 amino acids. Trimming pared 1 base from V and 5 bases from J, leaving 14 bases between. Germline-derived CDR1 and CDR2 are MGHRA and YSYEKL. In DNA, the CDR3 is TGCGCCAGCAGCCAAGGTGTCGGATCAATGGAGACCCAGTACTTC. This encodes CASSQGVGSMETQYF.

The V and J genes are TRBV6-5 and TRBJ1-1, with 8 bases aligning to TRBD1. J was trimmed by 3 bases and V by 7 bases; bases with no gene match: 1. This CDR3 has 12 amino acids. Germline-derived CDR1 and CDR2 are MNHEY and SVGAGI. Here the CDR3 reads CASKTGDTEAFF. CDR3 bases: TGTGCCAGCAAGACAGGGGACACTGAAGCTTTCTTT.

The CDR3: CASSYRGSGTEAFF. CDR3 in DNA: TGTGCCAGCAGTTACAGGGGGTCTGGGACTGAAGCTTTCTTT. This rearrangement joins TRBV6-6 to TRBJ1-1; possibly TRBD1 for D (6 bases). The length of the CDR3 is 14 residues. V gave up 2 bases and J gave up 5 bases, with 12 bases separating them. In germline, CDR1 is MNHNY, CDR2 SVGAGI (reference sequence).

This clone was detected only a few times. The J gene is TRBJ2-5, the V gene TRBV7-8, with 7 bases lining up with TRBD2. CDR1 and CDR2 (germline): SGHVS, FQNEAQ. This CDR3 comprises 14 residues. J lost 7 bases, V lost 3 bases, and 8 bases had no gene match. This chain's CDR3 is CASSLRDYQGTQYF. The CDR3 bases are TGTGCCAGCAGCTTGAGGGACTATCAGGGGACCCAGTACTTC.

This clone has just one count. CDR3 amino acids: CASSLGGPSGGLKEQFF. The CDR3 nucleotides are TGTGCCAGCAGCTTAGGAGGTCCTAGCGGGGGGTTGAAGGAGCAGTTCTTC. The chain is built from TRBV7-2 and TRBJ2-1; 11 bases agree with TRBD2. J was trimmed by 10 bases and V by 1 base; bases with no gene match: 12. From germline, CDR1 is SGHTA and CDR2 FQGNSA. This CDR3 is built from 17 residues.

The V call is TRBV4-3, the J call TRBJ1-6; D gene ambiguous. Looked up from germline, CDR1 is LGHNA and CDR2 is YSLEER. Trimming removed 0 bases at V and 10 bases at J, with 10 bases between. This CDR3 contains 14 residues. This CDR3 reads CASSQDFENSPLHF. The CDR3, as DNA: TGCGCCAGCAGCCAAGACTTTGAGAACTCACCCCTCCACTTT.

The rearrangement links TRBV2 to TRBJ1-1; D gene ambiguous. The germline V gene has CDR1 SNHLY and CDR2 FYNNEI. CDR3 length equals 13 residues. V dropped 2 bases and J dropped 3 bases, with 7 bases sitting between them. As DNA, the CDR3 is TGTGCCAGCAGTGAATCCTGGGACACTGAAGCTTTCTTT. Amino acid sequence: CASSESWDTEAFF.

The chain has TRBV4-2 and TRBJ2-3; 11 bases map to TRBD1. The CDR3 spans 16 residues. V gave up 3 bases and J gave up 4 bases; unmatched junction bases: 6. CDR1 LGHNA and CDR2 YNFKEQ come from the germline V gene. CDR3 coding DNA: TGTGCCAGCAGCCATGGGGACAGGGGGAAGGCAGATACGCAGTATTTT. Translating it yields CASSHGDRGKADTQYF.